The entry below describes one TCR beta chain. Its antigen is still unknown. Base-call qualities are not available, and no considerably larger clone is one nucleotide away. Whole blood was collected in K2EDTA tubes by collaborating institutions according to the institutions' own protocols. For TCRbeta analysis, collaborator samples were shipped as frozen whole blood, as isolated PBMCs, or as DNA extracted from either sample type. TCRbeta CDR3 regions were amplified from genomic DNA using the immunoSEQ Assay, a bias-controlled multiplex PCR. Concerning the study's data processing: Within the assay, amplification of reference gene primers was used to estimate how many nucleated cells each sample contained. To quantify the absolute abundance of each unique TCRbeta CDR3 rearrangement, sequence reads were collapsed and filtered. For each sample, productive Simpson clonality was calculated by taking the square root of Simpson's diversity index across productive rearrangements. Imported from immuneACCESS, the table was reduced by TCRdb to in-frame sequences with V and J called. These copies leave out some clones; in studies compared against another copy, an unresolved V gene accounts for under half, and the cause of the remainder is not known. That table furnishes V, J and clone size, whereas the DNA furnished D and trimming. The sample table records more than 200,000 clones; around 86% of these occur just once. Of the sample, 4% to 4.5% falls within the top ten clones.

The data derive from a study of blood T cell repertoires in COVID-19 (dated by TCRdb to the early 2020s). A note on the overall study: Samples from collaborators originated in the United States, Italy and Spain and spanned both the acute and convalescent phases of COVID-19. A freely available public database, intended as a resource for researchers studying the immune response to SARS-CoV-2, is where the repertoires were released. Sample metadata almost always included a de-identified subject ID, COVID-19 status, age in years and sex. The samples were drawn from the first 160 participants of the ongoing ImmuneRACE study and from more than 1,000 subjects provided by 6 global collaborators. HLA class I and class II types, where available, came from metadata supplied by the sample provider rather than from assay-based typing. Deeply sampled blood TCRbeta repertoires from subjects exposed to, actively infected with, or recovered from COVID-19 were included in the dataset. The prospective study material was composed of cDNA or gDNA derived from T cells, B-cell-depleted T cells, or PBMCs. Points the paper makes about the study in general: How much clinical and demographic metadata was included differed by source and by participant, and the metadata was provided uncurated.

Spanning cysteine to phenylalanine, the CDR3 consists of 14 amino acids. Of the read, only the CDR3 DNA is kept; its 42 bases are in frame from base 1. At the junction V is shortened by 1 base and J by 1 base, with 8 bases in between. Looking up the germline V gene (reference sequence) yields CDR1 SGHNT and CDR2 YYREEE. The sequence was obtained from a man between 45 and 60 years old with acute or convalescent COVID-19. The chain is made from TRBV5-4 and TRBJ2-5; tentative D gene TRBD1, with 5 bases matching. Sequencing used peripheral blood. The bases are TGTGCCAGCAGCTTGAGGCAGGGCCAAGAGACCCAGTACTTC. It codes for CASSLRQGQETQYF.